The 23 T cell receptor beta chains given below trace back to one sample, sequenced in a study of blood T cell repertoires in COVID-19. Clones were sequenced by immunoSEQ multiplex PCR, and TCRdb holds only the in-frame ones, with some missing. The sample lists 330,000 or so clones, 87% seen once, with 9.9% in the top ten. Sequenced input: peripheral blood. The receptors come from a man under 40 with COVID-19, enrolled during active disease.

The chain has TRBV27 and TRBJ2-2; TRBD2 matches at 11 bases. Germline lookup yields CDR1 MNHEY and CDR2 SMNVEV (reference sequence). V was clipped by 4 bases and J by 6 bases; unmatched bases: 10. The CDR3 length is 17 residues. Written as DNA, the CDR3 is TGTGCCAGCAGTTCCCCCCCTACTAGCGGGAGCCCCGGGGAGCTGTTTTTT. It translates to CASSSPPTSGSPGELFF.

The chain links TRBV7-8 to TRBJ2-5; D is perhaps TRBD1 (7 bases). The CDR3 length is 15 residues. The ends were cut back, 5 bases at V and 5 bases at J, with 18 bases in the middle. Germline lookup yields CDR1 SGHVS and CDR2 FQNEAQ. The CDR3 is CASSPETGRRETQYF. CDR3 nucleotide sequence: TGTGCCAGCAGCCCCGAGACAGGGAGGAGGGAGACCCAGTACTTC.

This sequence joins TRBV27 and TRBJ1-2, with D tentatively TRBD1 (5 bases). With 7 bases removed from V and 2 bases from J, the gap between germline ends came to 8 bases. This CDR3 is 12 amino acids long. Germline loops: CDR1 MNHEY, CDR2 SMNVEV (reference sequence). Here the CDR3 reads CASKKGNYGYTF. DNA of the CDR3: TGTGCCAGCAAAAAGGGGAACTATGGCTACACCTTC.

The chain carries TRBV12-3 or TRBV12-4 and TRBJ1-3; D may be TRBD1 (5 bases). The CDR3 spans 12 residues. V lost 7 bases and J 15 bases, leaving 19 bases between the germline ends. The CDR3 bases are TGTGCCAGCACTCGGGGGGGGATTCTCAGATATTTT. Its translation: CASTRGGILRYF.

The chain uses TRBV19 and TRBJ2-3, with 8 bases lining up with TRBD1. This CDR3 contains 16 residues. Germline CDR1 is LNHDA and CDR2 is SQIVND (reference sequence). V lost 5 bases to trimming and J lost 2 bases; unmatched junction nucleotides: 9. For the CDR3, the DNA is TGTGCCAGTAGTCCTGACAGGGGTCTGAACACAGATACGCAGTATTTT. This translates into CASSPDRGLNTDTQYF.

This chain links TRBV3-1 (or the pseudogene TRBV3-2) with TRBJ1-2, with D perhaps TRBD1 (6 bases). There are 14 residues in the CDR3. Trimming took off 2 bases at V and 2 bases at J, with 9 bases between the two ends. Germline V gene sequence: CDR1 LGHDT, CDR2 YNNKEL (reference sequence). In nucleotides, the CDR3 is TGTGCCAGCAGCCAACAGGGGCGAAACTATGGCTACACCTTC. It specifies CASSQQGRNYGYTF.

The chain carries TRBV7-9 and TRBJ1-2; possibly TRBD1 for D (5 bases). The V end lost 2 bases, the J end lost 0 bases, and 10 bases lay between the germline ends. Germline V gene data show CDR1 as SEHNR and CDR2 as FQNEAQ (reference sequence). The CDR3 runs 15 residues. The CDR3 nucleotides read TGTGCCAGCAGCTTAATCGACAGCCCTAACTATGGCTACACCTTC. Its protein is CASSLIDSPNYGYTF.

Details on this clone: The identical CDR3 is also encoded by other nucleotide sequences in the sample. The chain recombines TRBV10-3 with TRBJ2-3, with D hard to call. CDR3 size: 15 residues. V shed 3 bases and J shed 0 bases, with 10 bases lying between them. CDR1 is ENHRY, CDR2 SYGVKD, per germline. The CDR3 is CAISEQSSSTDTQYF. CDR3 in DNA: TGTGCCATCAGTGAACAGTCCTCTAGCACAGATACGCAGTATTTT.

CDR3 region: CASSLRQGGGYNEQFF. The CDR3 region has the DNA TGTGCCAGCAGCCTTCGACAGGGAGGTGGCTACAATGAGCAGTTCTTC. The chain couples TRBV7-2 to TRBJ2-1; possibly TRBD1 for D (7 bases). CDR1 and CDR2 from the germline V gene are SGHTA and FQGNSA. The CDR3 totals 16 residues. The V end lost 5 bases, the J end lost 3 bases, and 17 bases lay between the germline ends.

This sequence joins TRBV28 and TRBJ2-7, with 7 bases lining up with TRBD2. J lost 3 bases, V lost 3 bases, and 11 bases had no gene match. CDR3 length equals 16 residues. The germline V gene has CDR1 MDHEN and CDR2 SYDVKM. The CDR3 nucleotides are TGTGCCAGCAGTTTTTACCACTCTCGGGACTACTACGAGCAGTACTTC. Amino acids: CASSFYHSRDYYEQYF.

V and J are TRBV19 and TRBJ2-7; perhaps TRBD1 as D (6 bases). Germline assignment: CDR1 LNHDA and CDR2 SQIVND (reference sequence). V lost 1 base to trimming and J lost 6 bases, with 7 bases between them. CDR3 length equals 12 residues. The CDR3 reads CASSIVGGEQYF. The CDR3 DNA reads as TGTGCCAGTAGTATAGTAGGGGGCGAGCAGTACTTC. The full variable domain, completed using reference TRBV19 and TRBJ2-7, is DGGITQSPKYLFRKEGQNVTLSCEQNLNHDAMYWYRQDPGQGLRLIYYSQIVNDFQKGDIAEGYSVSREKKESFPLTVTSAQKNPTAFYLCASSIVGGEQYFGPGTRLTVT.

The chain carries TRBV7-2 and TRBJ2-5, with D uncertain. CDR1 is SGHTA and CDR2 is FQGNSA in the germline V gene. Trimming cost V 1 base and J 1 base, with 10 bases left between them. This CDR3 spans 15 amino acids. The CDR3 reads CASSLGMGSQETQYF. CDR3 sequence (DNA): TGTGCCAGCAGCTTAGGTATGGGCAGCCAAGAGACCCAGTACTTC.

The CDR3 region is CASSLDRDYGYTF. The CDR3 coding sequence is TGTGCCAGCAGCTTGGACAGGGACTATGGCTACACCTTC. V is TRBV5-6 and J is TRBJ1-2; D perhaps matches TRBD1 (6 bases). This CDR3 is built from 13 residues. Trimming pared 0 bases from V and 3 bases from J, leaving 6 bases between. Germline V gene sequence: CDR1 SGHDT, CDR2 YYEEEE.

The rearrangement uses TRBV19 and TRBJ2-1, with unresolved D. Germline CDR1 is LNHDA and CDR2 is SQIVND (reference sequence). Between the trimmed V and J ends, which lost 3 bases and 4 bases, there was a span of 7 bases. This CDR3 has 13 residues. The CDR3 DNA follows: TGTGCCAGTAGTATCCTAATATACAATGAGCAGTTCTTC. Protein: CASSILIYNEQFF. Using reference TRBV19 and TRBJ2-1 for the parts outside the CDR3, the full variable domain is DGGITQSPKYLFRKEGQNVTLSCEQNLNHDAMYWYRQDPGQGLRLIYYSQIVNDFQKGDIAEGYSVSREKKESFPLTVTSAQKNPTAFYLCASSILIYNEQFFGPGTRLTVL.

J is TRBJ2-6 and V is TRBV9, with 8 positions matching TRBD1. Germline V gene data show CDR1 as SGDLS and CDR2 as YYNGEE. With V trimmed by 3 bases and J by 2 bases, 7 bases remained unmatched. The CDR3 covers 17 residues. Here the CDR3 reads CASSGGQGAAGANVLTF. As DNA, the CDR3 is TGTGCCAGCAGCGGTGGACAGGGAGCGGCTGGGGCCAACGTCCTGACTTTC.

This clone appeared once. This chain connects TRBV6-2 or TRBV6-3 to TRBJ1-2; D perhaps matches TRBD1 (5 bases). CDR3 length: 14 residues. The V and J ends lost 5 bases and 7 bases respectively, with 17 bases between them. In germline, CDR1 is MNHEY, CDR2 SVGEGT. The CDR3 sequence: CASSPGWGLSGYTF. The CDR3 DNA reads TGTGCCAGCAGTCCAGGGTGGGGATTGTCTGGCTACACCTTC.

In DNA form, the CDR3 reads TGTGCCAGCAACGGGGACGGGACTAGCGGGAGGGCCATAGATACGCAGTATTTT. Its translation: CASNGDGTSGRAIDTQYF. The chain combines TRBV7-8 with TRBJ2-3; 16 bases map to TRBD2. V shed 7 bases and J 5 bases; nucleotides not matched to a gene: 12. CDR3 length: 18 amino acids. Germline V lookup: CDR1 SGHVS, CDR2 FQNEAQ.

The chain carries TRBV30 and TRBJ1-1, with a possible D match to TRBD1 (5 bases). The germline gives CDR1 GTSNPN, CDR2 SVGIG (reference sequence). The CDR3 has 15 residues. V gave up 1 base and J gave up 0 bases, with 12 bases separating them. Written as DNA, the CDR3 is TGTGCCTGGAGTGGGACAAGAGCCATGAACACTGAAGCTTTCTTT. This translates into CAWSGTRAMNTEAFF.

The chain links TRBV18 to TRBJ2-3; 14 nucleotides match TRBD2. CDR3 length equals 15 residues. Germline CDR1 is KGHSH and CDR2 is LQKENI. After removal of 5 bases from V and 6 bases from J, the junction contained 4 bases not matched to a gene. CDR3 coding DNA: TGTGCCAGCTCATCGACTAGCGGGGGGGCGGATACGCAGTATTTT. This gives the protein CASSSTSGGADTQYF.

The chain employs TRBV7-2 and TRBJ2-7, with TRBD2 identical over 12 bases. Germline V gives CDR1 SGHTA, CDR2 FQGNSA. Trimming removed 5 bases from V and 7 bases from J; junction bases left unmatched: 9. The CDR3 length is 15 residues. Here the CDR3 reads CASSTRTSGNGEQYF. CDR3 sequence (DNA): TGTGCCAGCAGCACCCGGACTAGCGGGAACGGTGAGCAGTACTTC.

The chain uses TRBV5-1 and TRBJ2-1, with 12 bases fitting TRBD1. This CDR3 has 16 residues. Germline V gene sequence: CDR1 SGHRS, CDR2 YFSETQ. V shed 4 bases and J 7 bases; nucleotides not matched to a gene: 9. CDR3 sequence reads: CASSGNSGQGANEQFF. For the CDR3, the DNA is TGCGCCAGCAGCGGGAATTCGGGACAGGGGGCAAATGAGCAGTTCTTC.

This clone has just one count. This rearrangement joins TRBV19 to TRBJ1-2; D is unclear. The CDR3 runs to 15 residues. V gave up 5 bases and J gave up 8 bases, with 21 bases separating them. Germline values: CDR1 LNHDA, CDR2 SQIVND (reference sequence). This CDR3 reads CASSLTRDVYLGYTF. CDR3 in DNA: TGTGCCAGTAGTTTGACTCGGGATGTCTATTTAGGCTACACCTTC.

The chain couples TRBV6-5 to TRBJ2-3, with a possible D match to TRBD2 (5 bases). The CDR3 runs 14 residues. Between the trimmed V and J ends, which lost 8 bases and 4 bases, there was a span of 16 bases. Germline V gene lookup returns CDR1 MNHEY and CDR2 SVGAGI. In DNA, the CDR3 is TGTGCCAGCCAGAGGGTTTTGGAATCAGATACGCAGTATTTT. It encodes CASQRVLESDTQYF.